A single sample gave rise to the 21 T cell receptor beta chains below, sequenced in a study of low-dose radiotherapy and immunotherapy resistance in tumors. Primers targeting TRAV and TRBV primed first-strand cDNA, covering alpha and beta chains. Over about 19 PCR cycles, TCRs were amplified from a constant-region primer and V-primer adapter. TCRdb redid the calling of the reads with MiXCR, one entry per CDR3 protein. The sample lists about 97,000 distinct CDR3 sequences; roughly 20% were seen once. Stated time point: after trial treatment. Treatment described: LDRT plus nivolumab, ipilimumab, low-dose cyclophosphamide and aspirin (RACIN trial). Sample: PBMCs, taken after low-dose radiotherapy plus immunotherapy. The receptors were gathered from a male donor with prostate cancer.

This clonotype was seen repeatedly, ten times or more. V gene TRBV6-2 or TRBV6-3 combines with J gene TRBJ2-7, with unresolved D. Germline values: CDR1 MNHEY, CDR2 SVGEGT. This CDR3 has 14 amino acids. V dropped 0 bases and J dropped 1 base, with 7 bases sitting between them. For the CDR3, the DNA is TGTGCCAGCAGTTACTCGAAGATTTCCTACGAGCAGTACTTC. Translation gives CASSYSKISYEQYF.

This clonotype was seen repeatedly, ten times or more. The V gene is TRBV5-1, the J gene TRBJ2-7; D ambiguous. The germline CDR1 and CDR2 sequences are SGHRS and YFSETQ. The CDR3 contains 13 residues. V was shortened by 0 bases and J by 6 bases, with 10 bases between the two germline ends. The CDR3, as DNA: TGCGCCAGCAGCTTGGACGTTTTCTCCGAGCAGTACTTC. This translates into CASSLDVFSEQYF.

This clonotype was seen repeatedly, ten times or more. The rearrangement joins TRBV12-3 or TRBV12-4 to TRBJ1-2; D call uncertain. V lost 3 bases and J 8 bases, leaving 13 bases between the germline ends. This CDR3 comprises 13 residues. The CDR3 sequence: CASSFIGWEGYTF. For the CDR3, the DNA is TGTGCCAGCAGTTTCATAGGGTGGGAAGGCTACACCTTC.

This clonotype was recorded at least ten times. V and J are TRBV20-1 and TRBJ1-1; maybe TRBD1 (5 bases). V was pared by 3 bases and J by 1 base, with 12 bases between. Germline V gene lookup returns CDR1 DFQATT and CDR2 SNEGSKA (reference sequence). The CDR3 loop spans 14 amino acids. CDR3 DNA sequence: TGCAGTGCTAGGAGCAGGGTTACGAACACTGAAGCTTTCTTT. Protein product: CSARSRVTNTEAFF.

This clonotype was seen at least ten times. CDR3 in DNA: TGTGCCAGCAGACGGGACATCGGTGACTATGGCTACACCTTC. Its protein is CASRRDIGDYGYTF. The chain recombines TRBV12-3 or TRBV12-4 with TRBJ1-2, with D perhaps matching TRBD1 (6 bases). The CDR3 extends over 14 amino acids. Trimming cost V 6 bases and J 3 bases, with 14 bases left between them.

At least ten counts were recorded for this clonotype. The chain carries TRBV12-3 or TRBV12-4 and TRBJ2-3; D ambiguous. V gave up 5 bases and J gave up 2 bases, with 11 bases separating them. The CDR3 loop spans 14 amino acids. The CDR3 region is CASSQHGITDTQYF. CDR3 coding DNA: TGTGCCAGCAGTCAACACGGAATCACAGATACGCAGTATTTT.

This clonotype was detected ten times or more. The chain links TRBV30 to TRBJ1-5; 9 bases fit TRBD1. In germline, CDR1 is GTSNPN, CDR2 SVGIG (reference sequence). Trimming cost V 5 bases and J 7 bases; bases outside gene matches: 9. CDR3 length: 14 residues. The CDR3 bases are TGTGCCTGGGGACTACAGGGGGCGAGACAGCCCCAGCATTTT. Translated: CAWGLQGARQPQHF.

This clonotype was observed at least ten times. This sequence joins TRBV7-2 and TRBJ2-7, with D unclear. The V gene lost 2 bases and the J gene lost 6 bases, with 5 bases spanning the gap. The CDR3 is 11 residues long. Per the germline V gene, CDR1 is SGHTA and CDR2 is FQGNSA. The CDR3 DNA follows: TGTGCCAGCAGCTTATTCGGCGAGCAGTACTTC. Translating gives CASSLFGEQYF.

This clonotype has ten or more counts. V is TRBV7-2 and J is TRBJ1-5; no clear D. The V end was cut by 3 bases, the J end by 0 bases, with 9 bases between. The CDR3 has 15 residues. Germline V gene lookup returns CDR1 SGHTA and CDR2 FQGNSA. CDR3 loop: CASSLQRNSNQPQHF. Here the CDR3 DNA reads TGTGCCAGCAGCTTGCAGAGAAATAGCAATCAGCCCCAGCATTTT. Variable domain in full (rest from reference TRBV7-2 and TRBJ1-5): GAGVSQSPSNKVTEKGKDVELRCDPISGHTALYWYRQSLGQGLEFLIYFQGNSAPDKSGLPSDRFSAERTGGSVSTLTIQRTQQEDSAVYLCASSLQRNSNQPQHFGDGTRLSIL.

This clonotype was found many times. The chain recombines TRBV7-2 with TRBJ2-3, with D tentatively TRBD2 (5 bases). Trimming stripped 3 bases from V and 2 bases from J, with 9 bases between. This CDR3 is built from 14 residues. Per germline, CDR1 SGHTA and CDR2 FQGNSA. CDR3 DNA sequence: TGTGCCAGCAGCTTGCGGGTTGCCACAGATACGCAGTATTTT. Translated: CASSLRVATDTQYF.

This clonotype was detected ten times or more. The CDR3 DNA is TGCGCCAGCAGCCGGGGACTCGGGGTTGGAGATACGCAGTATTTT. Residues: CASSRGLGVGDTQYF. The chain couples TRBV4-1 to TRBJ2-3; tentatively, D is TRBD2 (6 bases). CDR1 MGHRA and CDR2 YSYEKL come from the germline V gene. Trimming removed 4 bases at V and 5 bases at J, with 16 bases between. This CDR3 region has 15 residues.

At least ten counts were recorded for this clonotype. The chain carries TRBV6-2 or TRBV6-3 and TRBJ2-5; 7 nucleotides line up with TRBD2. The CDR3 runs to 14 residues. The V segment lost 6 bases and the J segment 7 bases; nucleotides outside the gene matches: 11. Germline V gene data show CDR1 as MNHEY and CDR2 as SVGEGT. CDR3: CASSVAPGGGTQYF. The CDR3 DNA reads as TGTGCCAGCAGCGTCGCCCCCGGCGGGGGGACCCAGTACTTC.

Details on this clonotype: A far more abundant clone sits one base away, making this likely a read error. This chain connects TRBV5-1 to TRBJ2-1, with D possibly TRBD1 on 6 matching bases. Between the trimmed V and J ends, which lost 2 bases and 10 bases, there was a span of 16 bases. This CDR3 is 14 amino acids long. Germline CDR1 and CDR2: SGHRS and YFSETQ. As DNA, the CDR3 is TGCGCCAGCAGCTTACAGGGCTTGCGCTACGAGCAGTTCTTC. Residues: CASSLQGLRYEQFF.

This clonotype was counted at least ten times. The chain recombines TRBV15 with TRBJ1-1; no reliable D call. This CDR3 comprises 13 residues. V shed 2 bases and J shed 3 bases, with 7 bases lying between them. Germline V gene lookup returns CDR1 LNHNV and CDR2 YYDKDF (reference sequence). The CDR3 region is CATSRQPHTEAFF. CDR3 DNA: TGTGCCACCAGCAGACAACCCCACACTGAAGCTTTCTTT.

This clonotype has at least ten counts. The rearrangement uses TRBV7-2 and TRBJ2-3; 7 nucleotides align to TRBD2. CDR1 is SGHTA and CDR2 is FQGNSA in the germline V gene. This CDR3 region has 13 residues. Losses at the gene ends were 5 bases for V and 6 bases for J; bases not matched to a gene: 5. The CDR3 sequence: CASSTREGDTQYF. CDR3 in DNA: TGTGCCAGCAGCACTAGGGAGGGGGATACGCAGTATTTT. Full variable domain (outside the CDR3, taken from reference TRBV7-2 and TRBJ2-3): GAGVSQSPSNKVTEKGKDVELRCDPISGHTALYWYRQSLGQGLEFLIYFQGNSAPDKSGLPSDRFSAERTGGSVSTLTIQRTQQEDSAVYLCASSTREGDTQYFGPGTRLTVL.

This clonotype was picked up many times. The V call is TRBV5-6, the J call TRBJ2-7; 7 nucleotides align to TRBD1. The germline gives CDR1 SGHDT, CDR2 YYEEEE. This CDR3 is 14 amino acids long. Trimming removed 1 base from V and 3 bases from J; junction bases left unmatched: 4. The CDR3 sequence: CASSLLQGYYEQYF. DNA for the CDR3: TGTGCCAGCAGCTTGCTACAGGGGTACTACGAGCAGTACTTC.

This clonotype has at least ten counts. The chain has TRBV20-1 and TRBJ2-5, with D perhaps matching TRBD2 (6 bases). V lost 0 bases and J lost 9, with 8 bases in between. This CDR3 is 11 amino acids long. The germline V gene has CDR1 DFQATT and CDR2 SNEGSKA (reference sequence). CDR3 sequence: CSARDRRAQYF. In DNA form, the CDR3 reads TGCAGTGCTAGAGATAGGAGGGCCCAGTACTTC.

This clonotype came up many times. This chain uses TRBV20-1 with TRBJ1-2, with TRBD1 as a possible D gene (5 bases). The CDR3 loop spans 15 amino acids. Trimming shortened V by 5 bases and J by 1 base, and 17 bases separated the two germline ends. Germline CDR1 is DFQATT and CDR2 is SNEGSKA (reference sequence). The CDR3 loop reads CSASPPGTFNYGYTF. The CDR3 DNA follows: TGCAGTGCTTCGCCGCCCGGGACCTTTAACTATGGCTACACCTTC.

At least ten counts were recorded for this clonotype. The chain carries TRBV3-1 and TRBJ1-1; D unclear. Germline values: CDR1 LGHDT, CDR2 YNNKEL (reference sequence). The CDR3 has 14 residues. V was pared by 8 bases and J by 0 bases, with 13 bases between. CDR3 DNA: TGTGCCAGCGTCCAGCTGGGAATGAACACTGAAGCTTTCTTT. Its translation is CASVQLGMNTEAFF.

This clonotype was observed at least ten times. The rearrangement uses TRBV3-1 and TRBJ1-4; 9 bases are shared with TRBD1. CDR1 LGHDT and CDR2 YNNKEL come from the germline V gene (reference sequence). This CDR3 contains 17 residues. Germline trimming cut 4 bases from V and 5 bases from J; bases unmatched to any gene: 11. The CDR3 nucleotides read TGTGCCAGCAGCCTGCAGGGGACAGGGAGGTCAAATGAAAAACTGTTTTTT. It encodes CASSLQGTGRSNEKLFF.

This clonotype has at least ten counts. J is TRBJ2-1 and V is TRBV7-3; D is unresolved. Trimming removed 5 bases at V and 4 bases at J, with 15 bases between. Looked up from germline, CDR1 is SGHTA and CDR2 is FQGTGA. CDR3 size: 15 residues. DNA of the CDR3: TGTGCCAGCAGCGCCGTATTAGGCCGATACAATGAGCAGTTCTTC. This sequence encodes CASSAVLGRYNEQFF.